Below are 30 T cell receptor beta chains sequenced from a single sample in a study of T cells in Graves' hyperthyroidism and ophthalmopathy. Amplification targeted TCR beta CDR3 regions from RNA transcripts. In the first-round RT-PCR of the TCR CDR3, the HTBI primer set was used. In TCRdb, the multiplex PCR reads were re-called with MiXCR into one record per CDR3 protein. The sample holds 250,000 or so distinct CDR3 sequences, roughly 17% seen once. Sequenced: blood. These receptors all stem from a woman between 18 and 29 years old with Graves' ophthalmopathy.

This clonotype occurred many times. The chain uses TRBV5-1 and TRBJ2-1, with TRBD2 identical over 14 bases. The germline V gene has CDR1 SGHRS and CDR2 YFSETQ. V shed 4 bases, J shed 6 bases, and the junction held 6 bases outside the gene matches. The length of the CDR3 is 16 residues. CDR3 sequence: CASSVSTSGGANEQFF. The CDR3 DNA follows: TGCGCCAGCAGCGTATCGACTAGCGGGGGGGCCAATGAGCAGTTCTTC. The full variable domain, rest sourced from reference TRBV5-1 and TRBJ2-1, is KAGVTQTPRYLIKTRGQQVTLSCSPISGHRSVSWYQQTPGQGLQFLFEYFSETQRNKGNFPGRFSGRQFSNSRSEMNVSTLELGDSALYLCASSVSTSGGANEQFFGPGTRLTVL.

This clonotype was counted ten times or more. The chain links TRBV7-9 to TRBJ1-2; 8 positions match TRBD1. V dropped 1 base and J dropped 7; count of bases not matched to a gene: 2. From germline, CDR1 is SEHNR and CDR2 FQNEAQ (reference sequence). The CDR3 spans 13 residues. The CDR3 DNA follows: TGTGCCAGCAGCTTAGGCAGGGGGCTTGGCTACACCTTC. Its translation: CASSLGRGLGYTF.

This clonotype has a count of ten or more. The chain uses TRBV28 and TRBJ2-3; TRBD2 aligns across 10 bases. Germline V gene sequence: CDR1 MDHEN, CDR2 SYDVKM. This CDR3 has 16 residues. V lost 5 bases and J lost 1; bases outside the gene matches: 6. In DNA form, the CDR3 reads TGTGCCAGCAGTACCCCCCTAGCGGGGGGCACAGATACGCAGTATTTT. It specifies CASSTPLAGGTDTQYF.

The sample holds a few counts of this clonotype. The chain carries TRBV12-3 or TRBV12-4 and TRBJ2-7, with D possibly being TRBD2 (5 bases). The V end was cut by 8 bases, the J end by 3 bases, with 11 bases between. This CDR3 region has 12 residues. CDR3 sequence (DNA): TGTGCCAGCGGACTGGCTAGCTACGAGCAGTACTTC. Protein product: CASGLASYEQYF.

This chain uses TRBV5-1 with TRBJ2-2; the D gene is possibly TRBD2 (6 bases). Germline lookup yields CDR1 SGHRS and CDR2 YFSETQ. V gave up 3 bases and J gave up 1 base, with 10 bases separating them. This CDR3 has 15 amino acids. The CDR3 sequence: CASSYQAGNTGELFF. Here the CDR3 DNA reads TGCGCCAGCAGCTACCAAGCGGGGAACACCGGGGAGCTGTTTTTT.

Notes on this clonotype: A single base separates this from a much larger clone, so it may be a read error. The chain is built from TRBV12-5 and TRBJ1-2; 9 bases match TRBD1. Germline assignment: CDR1 LGHNT and CDR2 FRNRAP. This CDR3 has 14 residues. The CDR3 DNA reads as TGTGCTGGTGGTATCGCCGGGACAGGGTATGGCTACACCTTC. It codes for CAGGIAGTGYGYTF.

Remarks on this clonotype: A read error is possible here, since a much larger clone lies one base away. The gene calls are TRBV6-1 and TRBJ2-7, with D possibly TRBD2 on 6 matching bases. This CDR3 is built from 15 residues. CDR1 is MNHNS, CDR2 SASEGT, per germline. The DNA of the CDR3 is TGTACCAGCAGCCGAGGACTAACGAGCTCCTACGAGCAGTACTTC. The encoded protein is CTSSRGLTSSYEQYF.

This clonotype was seen repeatedly, ten times or more. V usage is TRBV15 and J usage is TRBJ1-2, with TRBD1 identical over 8 bases. Germline-derived CDR1 and CDR2 are LNHNV and YYDKDF (reference sequence). The junction had 11 bases not matched to a gene; V was cut back by 0 bases and J by 8 bases. The CDR3 length is 16 residues. The CDR3 loop reads CATSRDLGAGGVGYTF. CDR3 nucleotide sequence: TGTGCCACCAGCAGAGATCTCGGAGCAGGGGGCGTAGGCTACACCTTC. The variable domain in full, with the rest retrieved from reference TRBV15 and TRBJ1-2, is DAMVIQNPRYQVTQFGKPVTLSCSQTLNHNVMYWYQQKSSQAPKLLFHYYDKDFNNEADTPDNFQSRRPNTSFCFLDIRSPGLGDTAMYLCATSRDLGAGGVGYTFGSGTRLTVV.

This clonotype appeared many times. The chain employs TRBV28 and TRBJ1-1, with D hard to call. Trimming took 7 bases from V and 1 from J, leaving 10 bases between them. The V gene's germline CDR1 is MDHEN and CDR2 SYDVKM. This CDR3 spans 13 amino acids. The CDR3 DNA reads as TGTGCCAGCACTCCGGTGAGGAACACTGAAGCTTTCTTT. This sequence encodes CASTPVRNTEAFF. The whole variable domain, filled in from reference TRBV28 and TRBJ1-1, reads DVKVTQSSRYLVKRTGEKVFLECVQDMDHENMFWYRQDPGLGLRLIYFSYDVKMKEKGDIPEGYSVSREKKERFSLILESASTNQTSMYLCASTPVRNTEAFFGQGTRLTVV.

The chain carries TRBV20-1 and TRBJ2-3, with 11 bases identical to TRBD2. The CDR3 length is 16 residues. The V gene end was trimmed by 7 bases and the J gene end by 2 bases; junction bases not matched to a gene: 11. In germline, CDR1 is DFQATT, CDR2 SNEGSKA (reference sequence). CDR3 residues: CSGLLTSGVTTDTQYF. The CDR3 DNA reads TGCAGTGGTCTCCTGACTAGCGGGGTTACCACAGATACGCAGTATTTT.

This clonotype showed up many times. V gene TRBV7-2 combines with J gene TRBJ1-2; 11 positions agree with TRBD1. The CDR3 is made up of 17 amino acids. Germline CDR1 is SGHTA and CDR2 is FQGNSA. With V trimmed by 5 bases and J by 3 bases, 11 bases remained unmatched. The CDR3 DNA sequence: TGTGCCAGCAGCCACGGGACAGGGGGATTCCCCTACTATGGCTACACCTTC. This gives the protein CASSHGTGGFPYYGYTF.

This clonotype was counted many times. This chain links TRBV28 with TRBJ1-2, with D uncertain. CDR1 and CDR2 from the germline V gene are MDHEN and SYDVKM. The CDR3 loop spans 14 amino acids. V lost 3 bases and J lost 4, with 12 bases in between. CDR3 DNA sequence: TGTGCCAGCAGTTTTGGCAGGATATCCTATGGCTACACCTTC. Translating it yields CASSFGRISYGYTF.

This clonotype was picked up many times. V is TRBV3-1 and J is TRBJ1-2; no clear D. Germline CDR1 and CDR2: LGHDT and YNNKEL (reference sequence). V lost 1 base and J lost 3, with 9 bases in between. The CDR3 runs to 14 residues. CDR3 sequence reads: CASSQVPDYYGYTF. The CDR3 DNA reads TGTGCCAGCAGCCAAGTTCCCGACTACTATGGCTACACCTTC.

The table lists this clonotype with many counts. The chain links TRBV2 to TRBJ1-1, with TRBD1 identical over 9 bases. The CDR3 extends over 14 amino acids. V trimming: 7 bases; J trimming: 10 bases; junction bases outside the gene matches: 13. Germline CDR1 and CDR2: SNHLY and FYNNEI. CDR3 nucleotide sequence: TGTGCCAGCACCCGGGACAGGGAGCCACCGGGAGCTTTCTTT. Residues: CASTRDREPPGAFF.

This clonotype was detected many times. V usage is TRBV7-3 and J usage is TRBJ2-5; D is tentatively TRBD1 or TRBD2 (5 bases each). Trimming removed 1 base from V and 4 bases from J, with 16 bases in between. Germline lookup yields CDR1 SGHTA and CDR2 FQGTGA. The CDR3 sequence is 16 residues long. The CDR3 nucleotides are TGTGCCAGCAGCTTAATCCCTGGGGGTGATGGAGAGACCCAGTACTTC. Protein sequence: CASSLIPGGDGETQYF.

This clonotype was seen at least ten times. This chain uses TRBV30 with TRBJ1-2; D is uncertain. This CDR3 has 11 residues. Trimming removed 4 bases from V and 11 bases from J, with 14 bases in between. Germline V CDR1 and CDR2: GTSNPN, SVGIG (reference sequence). This CDR3 reads CAWKGRAEYTF. The CDR3 DNA reads as TGTGCCTGGAAGGGTAGGGCCGAGTACACCTTC.

The chain carries TRBV20-1 and TRBJ2-6; D gene unclear. This CDR3 contains 11 residues. The germline V gene has CDR1 DFQATT and CDR2 SNEGSKA (reference sequence). The germline V and J ends were trimmed by 7 bases and 4 bases, with 5 bases remaining between them. CDR3 in amino acids: CSVDGANVLTF. The CDR3 nucleotides read TGCAGTGTCGACGGGGCCAACGTCCTGACTTTC.

The CDR3 sequence: CSVRTGEAYEQYF. The CDR3 nucleotides read TGCAGCGTCCGAACAGGGGAGGCTTACGAGCAGTACTTC. The chain couples TRBV29-1 to TRBJ2-7; tentatively, D is TRBD1 (7 bases). Germline V gene lookup returns CDR1 SQVTM and CDR2 ANQGSEA. V lost 6 bases and J 4 bases, leaving 16 bases between the germline ends. This CDR3 is built from 13 residues.

This clonotype was found many times. The genes are TRBV12-3 or TRBV12-4 and TRBJ2-1; D is undetermined. This CDR3 spans 13 amino acids. V shed 3 bases and J shed 6 bases, with 9 bases lying between them. CDR3: CASSFLRANEQFF. The CDR3 DNA sequence: TGTGCCAGCAGTTTCTTAAGGGCCAATGAGCAGTTCTTC.

This clonotype was observed many times. The chain recombines TRBV28 with TRBJ2-1, with 8 bases that match TRBD2. The length of the CDR3 is 15 residues. Trimming at V came to 2 bases and at J to 6 bases, leaving 6 bases not matched to a gene. Germline CDR1 reads MDHEN; CDR2 reads SYDVKM. The DNA for the CDR3 is TGTGCCAGCAGTTTAGGGCTAGCGGGTAGCAATGAGCAGTTCTTC. Translated: CASSLGLAGSNEQFF.

Points on this clonotype: This clone may be a read error of a much larger clone one base away. The chain recombines TRBV2 with TRBJ2-2; 8 nucleotides line up with TRBD2. There are 14 residues in the CDR3. CDR1 is SNHLY, CDR2 FYNNEI, per germline. The V and J ends lost 5 bases and 4 bases, in that order; junction bases with no gene match: 3. For the CDR3, the DNA is TGTGCCAGCAGTAGACTAGCGACCACCGGGGAGCTGTTTTTT. Encoded protein: CASSRLATTGELFF.

This clonotype was picked up many times. The chain carries TRBV27 and TRBJ2-1, with 9 bases fitting TRBD2. The CDR3 is 14 amino acids. Germline CDR1 is MNHEY and CDR2 is SMNVEV (reference sequence). V gave up 2 bases and J gave up 6 bases; unmatched junction bases: 2. CDR3 in amino acids: CASSLGTSLNEQFF. CDR3 nucleotides: TGTGCCAGCAGTTTAGGGACTAGCCTCAATGAGCAGTTCTTC.

V gene TRBV14 combines with J gene TRBJ2-1; TRBD1 matches at 9 bases. The junction had 8 bases not matched to a gene; V was cut back by 4 bases and J by 4 bases. Germline CDR1 and CDR2: SGHDN and FVKESK. CDR3 length equals 16 residues. The CDR3 nucleotides read TGTGCCAGCAGCCCAGCGGACAGGGGAAAGTACAATGAGCAGTTCTTC. Translated: CASSPADRGKYNEQFF.

Many counts were recorded for this clonotype. In DNA form, the CDR3 reads TGTGCCAGCAGTTGGGGGACAGGGAGGGGCACCGGGGAGCTGTTTTTT. Translation gives CASSWGTGRGTGELFF. The chain combines TRBV12-3 or TRBV12-4 with TRBJ2-2; 9 positions match TRBD1. This CDR3 region has 16 residues. J was trimmed by 4 bases and V by 4 bases; bases with no gene match: 7.

This clonotype was observed many times. The CDR3 loop reads CASSLHDAGELFF. The CDR3 DNA reads TGTGCCAGCAGCTTACACGACGCCGGGGAGCTGTTTTTT. The rearrangement joins TRBV5-4 to TRBJ2-2; D gene ambiguous. V was cut by 2 bases and J by 6 bases, with 8 bases left in between. The germline CDR1 and CDR2 sequences are SGHNT and YYREEE (reference sequence). This CDR3 is 13 amino acids long.

This clonotype was seen at least ten times. This chain connects TRBV4-1 to TRBJ2-7; 7 bases are a match to TRBD1. The length of the CDR3 is 13 residues. J lost 1 base, V lost 8 bases, and 5 bases had no gene match. Germline assignment: CDR1 MGHRA and CDR2 YSYEKL. CDR3 DNA: TGCGCCAGCGGACAGACAGGGTCCTACGAGCAGTACTTC. It encodes CASGQTGSYEQYF.

This clonotype was observed many times. The chain couples TRBV19 to TRBJ1-1; no clear D gene. The germline V and J ends were trimmed by 10 bases and 6 bases, with 18 bases remaining between them. Looked up from germline, CDR1 is LNHDA and CDR2 is SQIVND (reference sequence). The CDR3 totals 13 residues. CDR3 amino acids: CATQGGVAAEAFF. The DNA for the CDR3 is TGTGCCACCCAAGGCGGGGTAGCTGCTGAAGCTTTCTTT.

This clonotype was picked up a small number of times. The chain couples TRBV6-1 to TRBJ2-2; 7 bases align to TRBD1. Germline CDR1 and CDR2: MNHNS and SASEGT. The CDR3 runs 15 residues. Losses at the gene ends were 7 bases for V and 2 bases for J; bases not matched to a gene: 7. CDR3 coding DNA: TGTGCCAGCAAAGAAGGACAGGTCAACACCGGGGAGCTGTTTTTT. Its translation is CASKEGQVNTGELFF.

This clonotype was found many times. CDR3 bases: TGTGCCAGCAGCCCGGGACGGATGAACACTGAAGCTTTCTTT. It is translated as CASSPGRMNTEAFF. The chain employs TRBV5-5 and TRBJ1-1; D might be TRBD1 (5 bases). Germline-derived CDR1 and CDR2 are SGHKS and YYEKEE (reference sequence). The CDR3 contains 14 residues. V was cut by 4 bases and J by 0 bases, with 10 bases left in between.

The rearrangement links TRBV10-3 to TRBJ2-5; TRBD2 matches at 10 bases. There are 15 residues in the CDR3. From germline, CDR1 is ENHRY and CDR2 SYGVKD. The ends lost 5 bases at V and 1 base at J; junction bases unmatched: 4. Written as DNA, the CDR3 is TGTGCCATCAGTCTAGCGGGGGTAACCCAAGAGACCCAGTACTTC. Translating gives CAISLAGVTQETQYF.